Below, 13 T cell receptor beta chains from the same sample are listed, as sequenced in a study of cytomegalovirus exposure and HLA in healthy donors. With 60 Vbeta and 13 Jbeta primers, the PCR was carried out. Method: immunoSEQ multiplex PCR; TCRdb's copy keeps in-frame clones and lacks some. The repertoire has some 190,000 clones, around 82% of them found once; the top ten carry more than 1.5%. Source material: PBMCs. These receptors were collected from a man younger than 30 in good health and CMV-seronegative.

This chain links TRBV7-9 with TRBJ2-1; D may be TRBD2 (6 bases). The V gene lost 1 base and the J gene lost 0 bases, with 10 bases spanning the gap. Germline values: CDR1 SEHNR, CDR2 FQNEAQ (reference sequence). This CDR3 contains 16 residues. The CDR3 bases are TGTGCCAGCAGCTTAGGCCGAGCGGGCTCCTACAATGAGCAGTTCTTC. This sequence encodes CASSLGRAGSYNEQFF.

This chain uses TRBV6-1 with TRBJ1-1; a weak D match, TRBD1 (6 bases). The CDR3 runs to 14 residues. Trimming pared 5 bases from V and 0 bases from J, leaving 10 bases between. Germline values: CDR1 MNHNS, CDR2 SASEGT. DNA for the CDR3: TGTGCCAGCAGTCGCACAGGGATGAACACTGAAGCTTTCTTT. Translating gives CASSRTGMNTEAFF.

The chain has TRBV7-2 and TRBJ1-2; no clear D gene. With 5 bases removed from V and 4 bases from J, the gap between germline ends came to 20 bases. CDR3 length: 16 residues. Germline V lookup: CDR1 SGHTA, CDR2 FQGNSA. CDR3 sequence: CASSLTTLTDSYGYTF. Written as DNA, the CDR3 is TGTGCCAGCAGCCTGACCACCCTGACGGACTCCTATGGCTACACCTTC.

The J gene is TRBJ1-6, the V gene TRBV9; maybe TRBD1 (5 bases). Germline V CDR1 and CDR2: SGDLS, YYNGEE. Trimming left V 3 bases short and J 6 bases short, with 10 bases between. The CDR3 extends over 14 amino acids. The CDR3 DNA sequence: TGTGCCAGCAGCGCCGGGACTCCTAATTCACCCCTCCACTTT. It is translated as CASSAGTPNSPLHF.

The V and J genes are TRBV5-1 and TRBJ2-5; 8 bases line up with TRBD1. Germline trimming cut 8 bases from V and 2 bases from J; bases unmatched to any gene: 2. CDR3 size: 12 residues. Germline V gene lookup returns CDR1 SGHRS and CDR2 YFSETQ. The CDR3 nucleotides read TGCGCCAGTGGACAGGGACAAGAGACCCAGTACTTC. It specifies CASGQGQETQYF.

This clone has a handful of counts. The chain is built from TRBV9 and TRBJ2-7; no clear D. Germline V gives CDR1 SGDLS, CDR2 YYNGEE. Trimming removed 1 base at V and 1 base at J, with 6 bases between. The CDR3 extends over 13 amino acids. The DNA for the CDR3 is TGTGCCAGCAGCGTATTCCCGTCCTACGAGCAGTACTTC. It yields the protein CASSVFPSYEQYF.

The sample holds one count of this clone. This chain links TRBV19 with TRBJ1-1; 7 bases map to TRBD1. The CDR3 runs to 14 residues. From germline, CDR1 is LNHDA and CDR2 SQIVND (reference sequence). The V gene end was trimmed by 6 bases and the J gene end by 5 bases; junction bases not matched to a gene: 9. The CDR3, as DNA: TGTGCCAGTAGACATCGGGACAGCGGAACTGAAGCTTTCTTT. Residues: CASRHRDSGTEAFF.

The J gene is TRBJ2-7, the V gene TRBV2, with TRBD2 identical over 10 bases. The CDR3 contains 15 residues. The V and J ends lost 7 bases and 9 bases, in that order; junction bases with no gene match: 15. CDR1 is SNHLY and CDR2 is FYNNEI in the germline V gene. CDR3 sequence: CASTEGSGRAIAQYF. The CDR3 nucleotides read TGTGCCAGCACCGAAGGAAGCGGGAGGGCCATCGCGCAGTACTTC. Full variable domain (rest looked up from reference TRBV2 and TRBJ2-7): EPEVTQTPSHQVTQMGQEVILRCVPISNHLYFYWYRQILGQKVEFLVSFYNNEISEKSEIFDDQFSVERPDGSNFTLKIRSTKLEDSAMYFCASTEGSGRAIAQYFGPGTRLTVT.

This rearrangement joins TRBV18 to TRBJ1-1; 7 bases are a match to TRBD1. The CDR3 covers 14 residues. CDR1 is KGHSH and CDR2 is LQKENI in the germline V gene. V shed 3 bases and J 5 bases; nucleotides not matched to a gene: 6. The chain's CDR3 is CASSPWTGETEAFF. In nucleotides, the CDR3 is TGTGCCAGCTCACCCTGGACAGGAGAGACTGAAGCTTTCTTT. Full variable domain (remainder filled in from reference TRBV18 and TRBJ1-1): NAGVMQNPRHLVRRRGQEARLRCSPMKGHSHVYWYRQLPEEGLKFMVYLQKENIIDESGMPKERFSAEFPKEGPSILRIQQVVRGDSAAYFCASSPWTGETEAFFGQGTRLTVV.

The gene calls are TRBV11-2 and TRBJ1-4, with 7 bases that match TRBD1. The CDR3 has 14 amino acids. The V and J ends lost 5 bases and 2 bases, in that order; junction bases with no gene match: 2. CDR1 SGHAT and CDR2 FQNNGV come from the germline V gene. The CDR3 bases are TGTGCCAGCAGCCGACAGGGTACTAATGAAAAACTGTTTTTT. It yields the protein CASSRQGTNEKLFF.

The chain links TRBV11-3 to TRBJ1-2; 9 bases match TRBD1. In germline, CDR1 is SGHNT, CDR2 YENEEA. The J segment lost 5 bases and the V segment lost 4 bases, leaving 8 bases of the junction unmatched. This CDR3 comprises 15 residues. DNA for the CDR3: TGTGCCAGCAGCTCCTCCGGGACAGGGAGATATGGCTACACCTTC. Amino acid sequence: CASSSSGTGRYGYTF.

The chain has TRBV30 and TRBJ2-2; no firm D call. Germline-derived CDR1 and CDR2 are GTSNPN and SVGIG (reference sequence). V was pared by 4 bases and J by 4 bases, with 7 bases between. This CDR3 region has 12 residues. The CDR3 sequence is CAWTRITGELFF. For the CDR3, the DNA is TGTGCCTGGACTAGGATCACCGGGGAGCTGTTTTTT.

This clone was detected only a few times. The V call is TRBV29-1, the J call TRBJ2-1, with TRBD2 as a possible D gene (7 bases). V was cut by 2 bases and J by 9 bases, with 29 bases left in between. The CDR3 runs to 18 residues. The germline CDR1 and CDR2 sequences are SQVTM and ANQGSEA. The CDR3 spells CSVEMGGLAGARWGEQFF. The CDR3 coding sequence is TGCAGCGTTGAAATGGGAGGTCTGGCGGGGGCTAGGTGGGGTGAGCAGTTCTTC.